This is a list of T cell receptor beta chains from one sample in a study of OX40 agonist ivuxolimab in advanced cancers. This table comes from immunoSEQ multiplex PCR, and its TCRdb copy is limited to in-frame clones, with some not included. The top ten hold 12% to 15% of the sample, which has some 50,000 clones, roughly 86% seen once. Sample: CD4+ or CD8+ T cells sorted from blood, taken in a trial of the OX40 agonist ivuxolimab. The receptors come from an adult with an advanced solid tumor such as melanoma, head and neck, liver or kidney cancer. Both conserved end residues are part of each CDR3. A D gene is named only where the DNA matches it firmly. Clone size is not always given. Where it is, it says once, few, many or a class for expanded clones.

TRBJ2-2,16,TRBV6-6,TRBD2,-,CASSYDTSGPPGELFF,TGTGCCAGCAGTTACGATACTAGCGGTCCCCCCGGGGAGCTGTTTTTT
TRBJ2-5,16,TRBV7-2,TRBD2,-,CASSSRRLAGQETQYF,TGTGCCAGCAGCTCGCGACGACTAGCGGGCCAAGAGACCCAGTACTTC
TRBJ2-3,14,TRBV5-1,TRBD1,few,CASSLEQGADTQYF,TGCGCCAGCAGCTTGGAGCAGGGGGCAGATACGCAGTATTTT
TRBJ1-1,13,TRBV6-6,-,-,CATADPINTEAFF,TGTGCCACCGCGGACCCGATTAACACTGAAGCTTTCTTT
TRBJ2-3,15,TRBV19,-,-,CASSLRGLFTDTQYF,TGTGCCAGTAGCCTGAGAGGACTTTTCACAGATACGCAGTATTTT
TRBJ2-3,15,TRBV9,-,-,CASSPLRGTQDTQYF,TGTGCCAGCAGCCCCTTGCGGGGAACCCAGGATACGCAGTATTTT
TRBJ1-1,16,TRBV7-6,-,-,CASSLAPSRTDTEAFF,TGTGCCAGCAGCTTAGCCCCCTCCAGGACGGACACTGAAGCTTTCTTT
TRBJ2-1,15,TRBV30,-,-,CAWSDTGLSYNEQFF,TGTGCCTGGAGTGACACAGGTTTATCCTACAATGAGCAGTTCTTC
TRBJ1-1,14,TRBV21-1,-,few,CASSADREDTEAFF,TGTGCCAGCAGTGCCGACAGGGAAGATACTGAAGCTTTCTTT
TRBJ1-1,15,TRBV7-2,TRBD1,-,CASSPGRGAGTEAFF,TGTGCCAGCAGCCCAGGCAGGGGGGCAGGCACTGAAGCTTTCTTT
TRBJ2-1,15,TRBV15,TRBD1,-,CATSGRDRGMNEQFF,TGTGCCACCAGCGGACGGGACAGGGGGATGAATGAGCAGTTCTTC
TRBJ1-5,14,TRBV10-2,-,-,CASSEGYSNQPQHF,TGCGCCAGCAGTGAGGGCTATAGCAATCAGCCCCAGCATTTT
TRBJ2-1,11,TRBV7-6,-,-,CASSLNWEQFF,TGTGCCAGCAGCTTAAACTGGGAGCAGTTCTTC
TRBJ2-5,15,TRBV5-1,-,-,CASSFSRGAGETQYF,TGCGCCAGCAGCTTTTCACGGGGGGCGGGAGAGACCCAGTACTTC
TRBJ1-5,13,TRBV7-9,-,few,CASSSQGNQPQHF,TGTGCCAGCAGCTCCCAGGGAAATCAGCCCCAGCATTTT
TRBJ1-1,15,TRBV4-1,-,-,CASSQAERKNTEAFF,TGCGCCAGCAGCCAAGCGGAGCGGAAGAACACTGAAGCTTTCTTT
TRBJ2-7,14,TRBV18,TRBD1,-,CASSPGTGPYEQYF,TGTGCCAGCTCACCAGGGACAGGGCCCTACGAGCAGTACTTC